A single sample is the source of the 18 T cell receptor beta chains below, sequenced in a study of shared clonotypes between healthy human individuals. The table came from immunoSEQ multiplex PCR; TCRdb's copy has only in-frame clones and leaves some out. This table holds more than 2,000,000 clones, more than 90% found once. Source material: naive CD4+ T cells sorted from blood. Subset of the sample: CD45RA+ positively selected. Every receptor here comes from a man between 18 and 35 years old in good health.

The V and J genes are TRBV28 and TRBJ1-2; D possibly corresponds to TRBD1 (5 bases). V lost 4 bases, J lost 4 bases, and 7 bases lay in between. From germline, CDR1 is MDHEN and CDR2 SYDVKM. CDR3 length: 12 amino acids. CDR3 bases: TGTGCCAGCAGTTGGGGGGTCTATGGCTACACCTTC. This translates into CASSWGVYGYTF.

V and J are TRBV6-6 and TRBJ2-1, with a possible D match to TRBD2 (5 bases). Germline CDR1 and CDR2: MNHNY and SVGAGI (reference sequence). This CDR3 comprises 15 residues. Trimming pared 7 bases from V and 0 bases from J, leaving 13 bases between. The CDR3 DNA follows: TGTGCCAGCACCCCAAGCGGCTACTCCTACAATGAGCAGTTCTTC. This codes for CASTPSGYSYNEQFF.

The chain carries TRBV5-4 and TRBJ2-2, with 11 bases matching TRBD1. V lost 0 bases to trimming and J lost 7 bases; unmatched junction nucleotides: 2. Germline lookup yields CDR1 SGHNT and CDR2 YYREEE (reference sequence). The CDR3 has 15 amino acids. The CDR3 protein is CASSLGTGGNGELFF. As DNA, the CDR3 is TGTGCCAGCAGCTTGGGGACAGGGGGCAACGGGGAGCTGTTTTTT.

This chain connects TRBV18 to TRBJ1-5; the D gene is possibly TRBD1 (5 bases). The germline V gene encodes CDR1 KGHSH and CDR2 LQKENI. Trimming took off 4 bases at V and 5 bases at J, with 9 bases between the two ends. The CDR3 totals 13 residues. The CDR3 spells CASSHEQDQPQHF. CDR3 sequence (DNA): TGTGCCAGCTCACACGAACAGGATCAGCCCCAGCATTTT.

This rearrangement joins TRBV30 to TRBJ2-2; 11 bases agree with TRBD2. Germline V gene lookup returns CDR1 GTSNPN and CDR2 SVGIG (reference sequence). Losses at the gene ends were 5 bases for V and 0 bases for J; bases not matched to a gene: 17. This CDR3 has 20 amino acids. Written as DNA, the CDR3 is TGTGCCTGGTCCCCCCGCAGACTAGCGGGACTAAATTCGAACACCGGGGAGCTGTTTTTT. Translation: CAWSPRRLAGLNSNTGELFF. The full variable domain, its missing parts supplied by reference TRBV30 and TRBJ2-2, is SQTIHQWPATLVQPVGSPLSLECTVEGTSNPNLYWYRQAAGRGLQLLFYSVGIGQISSEVPQNLSASRPQDRQFILSSKKLLLSDSGFYLCAWSPRRLAGLNSNTGELFFGEGSRLTVL.

The chain couples TRBV18 to TRBJ1-2, with a possible D match to TRBD1 (5 bases). CDR1 and CDR2 from the germline V gene are KGHSH and LQKENI. V was pared by 4 bases and J by 2 bases, with 23 bases between. This CDR3 spans 18 amino acids. The CDR3 loop is CASSLPFSPGTVNYGYTF. In nucleotides, the CDR3 is TGTGCCAGCTCACTTCCTTTCAGTCCCGGGACGGTAAACTATGGCTACACCTTC. Full variable domain (rest looked up from reference TRBV18 and TRBJ1-2): NAGVMQNPRHLVRRRGQEARLRCSPMKGHSHVYWYRQLPEEGLKFMVYLQKENIIDESGMPKERFSAEFPKEGPSILRIQQVVRGDSAAYFCASSLPFSPGTVNYGYTFGSGTRLTVV.

The rearrangement uses TRBV6-4 and TRBJ1-2; D is perhaps TRBD1 (6 bases). Trimming took off 3 bases at V and 2 bases at J, with 7 bases between the two ends. The CDR3 runs to 13 residues. The germline CDR1 and CDR2 sequences are MRHNA and SNTAGT. The CDR3 bases are TGTGCCAGCAGTGAAGGGGGGAACTATGGCTACACCTTC. This codes for CASSEGGNYGYTF.

The rearrangement joins TRBV2 to TRBJ2-7; weak D call: TRBD1 (5 bases). V lost 6 bases and J 6 bases, leaving 12 bases between the germline ends. Per the germline V gene, CDR1 is SNHLY and CDR2 is FYNNEI. The CDR3 is 12 residues long. CDR3 residues: CASSLDSFEQYF. The CDR3 DNA reads TGTGCCAGCAGCCTCGACAGTTTCGAGCAGTACTTC.

This chain connects TRBV6-1 to TRBJ1-6, with 8 positions matching TRBD1. The CDR3 has 17 amino acids. Germline V CDR1 and CDR2: MNHNS, SASEGT. V trimming: 0 bases; J trimming: 1 base; junction bases outside the gene matches: 2. CDR3 in DNA: TGTGCCAGCAGTGAAGCGCAGGGGGCTTCCTATAATTCACCCCTCCACTTT. Translation: CASSEAQGASYNSPLHF.

With regard to this clone: Other DNA sequences in the same sample also yield this CDR3. The V call is TRBV5-1, the J call TRBJ2-2; possibly TRBD1 for D (6 bases). Between the trimmed V and J ends, which lost 0 bases and 1 base, there was a span of 7 bases. This CDR3 is built from 15 residues. Per the germline V gene, CDR1 is SGHRS and CDR2 is YFSETQ. The CDR3 DNA reads as TGCGCCAGCAGCTTGGTAGGGGGGAACACCGGGGAGCTGTTTTTT. Translated: CASSLVGGNTGELFF.

This CDR3 reads CASSGGRRTDTQYF. CDR3 nucleotide sequence: TGTGCCAGCAGTGGCGGGAGGCGCACAGATACGCAGTATTTT. This chain connects TRBV7-2 to TRBJ2-3, with 8 bases identical to TRBD2. Germline V gene lookup returns CDR1 SGHTA and CDR2 FQGNSA. The CDR3 totals 14 residues. V was clipped by 6 bases and J by 1 base; unmatched bases: 3.

The rearrangement uses TRBV18 and TRBJ2-5; D gene unclear. The V and J ends lost 0 bases and 0 bases respectively, with 8 bases between them. CDR3 length: 15 amino acids. Germline loops: CDR1 KGHSH, CDR2 LQKENI. The CDR3 reads CASSPPDLYQETQYF. The CDR3 coding sequence is TGTGCCAGCTCACCACCGGACCTGTACCAAGAGACCCAGTACTTC.

CDR3 coding DNA: TGTGCCAGCAGTAAGCTAGCTAGCGGGGGACAAGAGACCCAGTACTTC. Its protein product is CASSKLASGGQETQYF. This chain uses TRBV2 with TRBJ2-5, with 10 bases matching TRBD2. Losses at the gene ends were 5 bases for V and 2 bases for J; bases not matched to a gene: 8. The CDR3 runs to 16 residues. Germline V CDR1 and CDR2: SNHLY, FYNNEI. Based on the CDR3 plus reference TRBV2 and TRBJ2-5, the full variable domain is EPEVTQTPSHQVTQMGQEVILRCVPISNHLYFYWYRQILGQKVEFLVSFYNNEISEKSEIFDDQFSVERPDGSNFTLKIRSTKLEDSAMYFCASSKLASGGQETQYFGPGTRLLVL.

CDR3 loop: CAVRSTDTQYF. The CDR3 region has the DNA TGTGCCGTCCGAAGCACAGATACGCAGTATTTT. The V and J genes are TRBV30 and TRBJ2-3; D is unresolved. Germline values: CDR1 GTSNPN, CDR2 SVGIG (reference sequence). The CDR3 covers 11 residues. The V end was cut by 8 bases, the J end by 0 bases, with 6 bases between. Using reference TRBV30 and TRBJ2-3 for the parts outside the CDR3, the full variable domain is SQTIHQWPATLVQPVGSPLSLECTVEGTSNPNLYWYRQAAGRGLQLLFYSVGIGQISSEVPQNLSASRPQDRQFILSSKKLLLSDSGFYLCAVRSTDTQYFGPGTRLTVL.

The genes are TRBV2 and TRBJ2-2; the D gene is possibly TRBD2 (6 bases). The CDR3 spans 14 residues. Germline V gene sequence: CDR1 SNHLY, CDR2 FYNNEI. Trimming took off 4 bases at V and 6 bases at J, with 12 bases between the two ends. CDR3 sequence reads: CASSVVRGSGELFF. The CDR3 DNA reads TGTGCCAGCAGTGTTGTCCGGGGGTCCGGGGAGCTGTTTTTT.

The chain carries TRBV27 and TRBJ1-2, with D possibly TRBD1 on 6 matching bases. The ends were cut back, 5 bases at V and 3 bases at J, with 13 bases in the middle. The CDR3 is made up of 14 amino acids. Germline V gives CDR1 MNHEY, CDR2 SMNVEV (reference sequence). CDR3 amino acids: CASSPRTEHYGYTF. As DNA, the CDR3 is TGTGCCAGCAGTCCCCGGACAGAACACTATGGCTACACCTTC.

The chain is built from TRBV11-2 and TRBJ1-1; D is unclear. This CDR3 is 14 amino acids long. Germline V lookup: CDR1 SGHAT, CDR2 FQNNGV. Trimming stripped 5 bases from V and 3 bases from J, with 13 bases between. The CDR3 nucleotides read TGTGCCAGCAGCCTTAGAGGTTTGGACACTGAAGCTTTCTTT. Protein product: CASSLRGLDTEAFF.

This clone has only one observation. The V call is TRBV11-2, the J call TRBJ2-7, with 11 bases lining up with TRBD2. This CDR3 spans 17 amino acids. V was pared by 1 base and J by 2 bases, with 7 bases of the junction left unmatched. Looked up from germline, CDR1 is SGHAT and CDR2 is FQNNGV. The CDR3 DNA is TGTGCCAGCAGCTTAGGGTTTAGCGGGAGGGAACCCTACGAGCAGTACTTC. Translated: CASSLGFSGREPYEQYF.